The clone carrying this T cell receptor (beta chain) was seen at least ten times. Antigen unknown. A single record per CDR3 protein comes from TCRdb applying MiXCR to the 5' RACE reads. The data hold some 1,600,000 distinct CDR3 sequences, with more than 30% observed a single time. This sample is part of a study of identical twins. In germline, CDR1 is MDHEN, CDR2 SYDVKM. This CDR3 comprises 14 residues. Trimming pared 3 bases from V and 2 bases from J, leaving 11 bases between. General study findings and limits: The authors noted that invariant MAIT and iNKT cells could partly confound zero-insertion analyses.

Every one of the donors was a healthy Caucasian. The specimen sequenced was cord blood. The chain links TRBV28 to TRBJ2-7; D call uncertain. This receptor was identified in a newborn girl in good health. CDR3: CASSFVALTYEQYF. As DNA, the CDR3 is TGTGCCAGCAGTTTTGTGGCTTTGACCTACGAGCAGTACTTC.